This TCR beta chain was found in a study of cytomegalovirus exposure and HLA in healthy donors. Trimming left V 5 bases short and J 4 bases short, with 8 bases between. Germline assignment: CDR1 SGHVS and CDR2 FQNEAQ. This CDR3 is 12 amino acids long. The PCR contained 60 Vbeta and 13 Jbeta primers. TCRdb's copy holds only in-frame clones and misses some; the assay was immunoSEQ multiplex PCR. The sample carries approximately 240,000 clones, over 65% recorded once. The receptor's source is a woman between 55 and 75 years old in good health and CMV-seropositive. The chain uses TRBV7-8 and TRBJ2-5; D ambiguous. The specimen sequenced was PBMCs. The CDR3 DNA reads TGTGCCAGCAGCGATACGGGAGAGACCCAGTACTTC. Translating gives CASSDTGETQYF.